Listed below are T cell receptor beta chains from one sample, sequenced in a study of spatial heterogeneity in lung cancer. Each CDR3 protein is one row after TCRdb ran MiXCR on the 5' RACE reads. The sample lists under 25,000 distinct CDR3 sequences; over 8% were seen once. Source: PBMCs, taken at follow-up. The receptors come from a female donor with early-stage non-small cell lung cancer. Both conserved end residues are part of each CDR3. The D gene is left open where the match is weak. Clone size is shown for a subset of rows, as once, few, many or a class of expanded clone.

D,V,size,J,length,DNA,CDR3
TRBD1,TRBV9,NA,TRBJ2-1,15,TGTGCCAGCAGCGGGACGGGACAGGGGGTCAATGAGCAGTTCTTC,CASSGTGQGVNEQFF
NA,TRBV20-1,NA,TRBJ2-1,13,TGCAGTGCTAGCTGGGTCACCATCAATGAGCAGTTCTTC,CSASWVTINEQFF
NA,TRBV5-8,few,TRBJ2-2,13,TGTGCCAGCAGCGTTTCGTGGTTCGGGGAGCTGTTTTTT,CASSVSWFGELFF
TRBD1,TRBV25-1,many,TRBJ1-5,13,TGTGCCAGCAGTGGGACAGGGTTTCAGCCCCAGCATTTT,CASSGTGFQPQHF
NA,TRBV24-1,many,TRBJ2-6,12,TGTGCCACCAGTGCTGGGGCCAACGTCCTGACTTTC,CATSAGANVLTF
NA,TRBV11-2,many,TRBJ2-1,13,TGTGCCAGCAGCTTAGAAATGGGGAGTGAGCAGTTCTTC,CASSLEMGSEQFF
NA,TRBV5-1,many,TRBJ1-2,14,TGCGCCAGCAGCTTGGACGCCTCTAACTATGGCTACACCTTC,CASSLDASNYGYTF
NA,TRBV18,few,TRBJ1-5,16,TGTGCCAGCTCACCTCTGACCGACAGAAGCAATCAGCCCCAGCATTTT,CASSPLTDRSNQPQHF
NA,TRBV5-5,many,TRBJ2-3,15,TGTGCCAGCAGCTTGGAGGGCAGGGTCTCAGATACGCAGTATTTT,CASSLEGRVSDTQYF
TRBD1,TRBV7-2,many,TRBJ1-2,16,TGTGCCAGCAGCTTGGGTTTGACAGGGGTGCTCTATGGCTACACCTTC,CASSLGLTGVLYGYTF
NA,TRBV24-1,many,TRBJ2-5,13,TGTGCCACCAGTGACTCCCGGAAAGAGACCCAGTACTTC,CATSDSRKETQYF
NA,TRBV18,many,TRBJ2-6,16,TGTGCCAGCTCACCAACCGGAGCGTCTGGGGCCAACGTCCTGACTTTC,CASSPTGASGANVLTF
NA,TRBV19,many,TRBJ2-1,14,TGTGCCAGTAGTATAGTAAGCTCGAACAATGAGCAGTTCTTC,CASSIVSSNNEQFF
TRBD1,TRBV19,NA,TRBJ2-1,15,TGTGCCAGTAGCCAAGGACAGGTTACCTACAATGAGCAGTTCTTC,CASSQGQVTYNEQFF
NA,TRBV5-1,many,TRBJ1-1,12,TGCGCCAGCAGCTTGGAAGGTCATGAAGCTTTCTTT,CASSLEGHEAFF